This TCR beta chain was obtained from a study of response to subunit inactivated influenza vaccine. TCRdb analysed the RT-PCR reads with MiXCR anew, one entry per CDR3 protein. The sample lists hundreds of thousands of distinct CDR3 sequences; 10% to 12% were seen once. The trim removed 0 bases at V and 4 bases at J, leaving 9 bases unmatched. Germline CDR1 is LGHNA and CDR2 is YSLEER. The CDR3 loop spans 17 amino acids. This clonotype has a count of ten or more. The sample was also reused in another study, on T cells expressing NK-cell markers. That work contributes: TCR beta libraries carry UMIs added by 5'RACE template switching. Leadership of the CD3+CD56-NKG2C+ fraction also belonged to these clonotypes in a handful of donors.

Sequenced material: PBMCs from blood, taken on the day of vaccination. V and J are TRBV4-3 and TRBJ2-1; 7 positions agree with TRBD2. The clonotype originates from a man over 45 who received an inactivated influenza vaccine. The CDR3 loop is CASSQETSTSQYNEQFF. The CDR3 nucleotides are TGCGCCAGCAGCCAAGAAACCTCGACTAGCCAGTACAATGAGCAGTTCTTC.